This T cell receptor beta chain was obtained from a study of T cells in localized non-small cell lung cancer. The CDR3 has 15 residues. Per the germline V gene, CDR1 is SGHDT and CDR2 is YYEEEE. V lost 4 bases and J 7 bases, leaving 17 bases between the germline ends. Method: immunoSEQ multiplex PCR; TCRdb's copy keeps in-frame clones and lacks some. This table holds roughly 23,000 clones, roughly 89% found once. This specimen consisted of peripheral blood, obtained before any cancer treatment. The rearrangement uses TRBV5-6 and TRBJ1-4; maybe TRBD1 (5 bases). This TCR was sampled from a male donor older than 55 with stage I squamous cell lung carcinoma. The CDR3 DNA follows: TGTGCCAGCAGCCTATGGCGGGGAAGGGGTGAAAAACTGTTTTTT. It translates to CASSLWRGRGEKLFF.